This T cell receptor (beta chain) was captured by sequencing in a study of CD8 T cells in Susac syndrome. General study results and limits: By the study's own acknowledgment, its TCR sequencing and HLA analysis included relatively few individuals.

Random hexamers served to reverse transcribe roughly 0.5 to 1 ug RNA. The immunoSEQ assay covered 54 Vbeta and 13 Jbeta segments for CDR3. Using its own MiXCR run on the immunoSEQ multiplex PCR reads, TCRdb lists one record per CDR3 protein. The sample has 150,000 to 200,000 distinct CDR3 sequences, around 94% seen once. The T cells that were sequenced for TCR beta were CD8+ and CD4+ cells from blood. TEMRA cells were FACS-enriched, while CD8+ and CD4+ T cells were negatively isolated. Comments on this clonotype: No antigen is known for it.

Trimming left V 1 base short and J 3 bases short, with 9 bases between. Per germline, CDR1 LGHNA and CDR2 YNFKEQ. The CDR3 extends over 14 amino acids. Sequences were obtained from CD4+ T cells from PBMCs. The V gene is TRBV4-2, the J gene TRBJ1-2; D not certain. The sequence came from a human donor with multiple sclerosis. The CDR3: CASSQVTAYYGYTF. Written as DNA, the CDR3 is TGTGCCAGCAGCCAAGTCACAGCTTACTATGGCTACACCTTC.